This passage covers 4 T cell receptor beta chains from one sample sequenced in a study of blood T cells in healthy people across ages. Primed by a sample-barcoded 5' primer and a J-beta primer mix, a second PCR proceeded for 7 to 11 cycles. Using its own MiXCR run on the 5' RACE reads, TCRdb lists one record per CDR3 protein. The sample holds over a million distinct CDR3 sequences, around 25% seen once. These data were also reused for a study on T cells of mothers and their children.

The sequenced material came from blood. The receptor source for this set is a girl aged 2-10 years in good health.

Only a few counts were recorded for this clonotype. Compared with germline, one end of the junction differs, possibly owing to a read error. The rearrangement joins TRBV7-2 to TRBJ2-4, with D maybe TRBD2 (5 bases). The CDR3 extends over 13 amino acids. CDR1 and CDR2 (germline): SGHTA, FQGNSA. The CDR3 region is CASSLAGEGSGGF. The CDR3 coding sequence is TGTGCCAGCAGCTTAGCGGGAGAGGGCAGTGGAGGTTTC. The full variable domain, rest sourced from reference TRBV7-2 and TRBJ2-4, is GAGVSQSPSNKVTEKGKDVELRCDPISGHTALYWYRQSLGQGLEFLIYFQGNSAPDKSGLPSDRFSAERTGGSVSTLTIQRTQQEDSAVYLCASSLAGEGSGGFGAGTRLSVL.

The DNA of the CDR3 is TGTGCCACCAGCAGAGTGGGCGGGGAAGGCGGCTACACCTTC. It translates to CATSRVGGEGGYTF. The genes are TRBV15 and TRBJ1-2; D not resolved. The germline V gene has CDR1 LNHNV and CDR2 YYDKDF (reference sequence). V shed 1 base and J shed 8 bases, with 14 bases lying between them. The CDR3 sequence is 14 residues long.

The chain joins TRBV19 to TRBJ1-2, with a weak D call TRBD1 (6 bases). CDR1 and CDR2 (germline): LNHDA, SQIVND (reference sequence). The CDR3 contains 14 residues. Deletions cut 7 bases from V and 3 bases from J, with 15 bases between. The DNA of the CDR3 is TGTGCCAGTAAGCTTAGTGGACAGCACTATGGCTACACCTTC. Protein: CASKLSGQHYGYTF.

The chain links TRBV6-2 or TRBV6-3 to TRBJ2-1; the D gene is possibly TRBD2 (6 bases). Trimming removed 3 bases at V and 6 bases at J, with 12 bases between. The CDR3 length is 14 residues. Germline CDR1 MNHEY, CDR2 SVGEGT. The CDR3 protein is CASSYSGGTNEQFF. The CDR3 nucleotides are TGTGCCAGCAGTTATTCCGGGGGAACCAATGAGCAGTTCTTC.